The 26 T cell receptor beta chains below all came from one sample that was sequenced in a study of control samples from healthy donors and cancer patients. The protocol was immunoSEQ multiplex PCR, while the TCRdb copy is restricted to in-frame clones and leaves out a portion. In the table there are about 110,000 clones, 90% of which are singletons. The sequenced sample consisted of blood. All receptors come from a human donor in good health. The donor label of this sample is uncertain.

The table lists this clone with a count of one. The chain joins TRBV7-9 to TRBJ2-7, with 7 bases aligning to TRBD1. CDR1 and CDR2 from the germline V gene are SEHNR and FQNEAQ (reference sequence). Germline trimming cut 5 bases from V and 2 bases from J; bases unmatched to any gene: 21. The CDR3 sequence is 19 residues long. The CDR3 protein is CASSPRDSRGSRDPYEQYF. CDR3 nucleotides: TGTGCCAGCAGCCCTCGGGACAGTCGGGGTAGCAGGGATCCCTACGAGCAGTACTTC.

V and J are TRBV12-3 or TRBV12-4 and TRBJ2-7; perhaps TRBD1 as D (5 bases). The CDR3 is 13 amino acids. The V end was cut by 3 bases, the J end by 9 bases, with 15 bases between. DNA of the CDR3: TGTGCCAGCAGTTTTGGGGCCTCCTACTCGCAGTACTTC. This sequence encodes CASSFGASYSQYF.

The chain carries TRBV6-5 and TRBJ2-7, with D possibly being TRBD2 (6 bases). Germline CDR1 MNHEY, CDR2 SVGAGI. This CDR3 has 15 residues. Trimming pared 6 bases from V and 3 bases from J, leaving 18 bases between. This CDR3 is CASRPGLILFYEQYF. The CDR3 DNA is TGTGCCAGCAGACCGGGACTTATTTTGTTCTACGAGCAGTACTTC.

V is TRBV6-5 and J is TRBJ1-1; TRBD1 agrees at 7 bases. The ends lost 2 bases at V and 7 bases at J; junction bases unmatched: 7. Per the germline V gene, CDR1 is MNHEY and CDR2 is SVGAGI. The CDR3 contains 14 residues. CDR3 coding DNA: TGTGCCAGCAGTTACCGCAGGGGGAACGGTGAAGCTTTCTTT. Residues: CASSYRRGNGEAFF.

The V call is TRBV6-1, the J call TRBJ2-5, with D unresolved. Germline CDR1 and CDR2: MNHNS and SASEGT. V shed 1 base and J shed 5 bases, with 8 bases lying between them. CDR3 size: 13 residues. Here the CDR3 reads CASSEEYQETQYF. The CDR3 region has the DNA TGTGCCAGCAGTGAAGAGTATCAGGAGACCCAGTACTTC.

The rearrangement joins TRBV7-8 to TRBJ1-1; D is possibly TRBD1 (5 bases). Germline V gene sequence: CDR1 SGHVS, CDR2 FQNEAQ. There are 15 residues in the CDR3. V lost 5 bases to trimming and J lost 0 bases, with 13 bases between them. CDR3 nucleotide sequence: TGTGCCAGCAGCCCATCGGGGGGAGTGAACACTGAAGCTTTCTTT. Protein sequence: CASSPSGGVNTEAFF. The full variable domain, with the rest looked up from reference TRBV7-8 and TRBJ1-1, is GAGVSQSPRYKVAKRGQDVALRCDPISGHVSLFWYQQALGQGPEFLTYFQNEAQLDKSGLPSDRFFAERPEGSVSTLKIQRTQQEDSAVYLCASSPSGGVNTEAFFGQGTRLTVV.

V and J are TRBV4-3 and TRBJ1-1; D gene ambiguous. CDR1 and CDR2 from the germline V gene are LGHNA and YSLEER. V shed 1 base and J shed 4 bases, with 7 bases lying between them. The CDR3 covers 13 residues. CDR3 nucleotide sequence: TGCGCCAGCAGCCAAGTCAGCAGCACTGAAGCTTTCTTT. Translated, it gives CASSQVSSTEAFF.

This clone occurred once. The chain links TRBV10-1 to TRBJ2-5; D ambiguous. The CDR3 is 16 amino acids. The germline V and J ends were trimmed by 0 bases and 3 bases, with 14 bases remaining between them. Per germline, CDR1 WNHNN and CDR2 SYGVQD (reference sequence). The CDR3 spells CASSESKSESKETQYF. CDR3 DNA sequence: TGCGCCAGCAGTGAGTCGAAGTCGGAATCAAAAGAGACCCAGTACTTC.

This chain uses TRBV28 with TRBJ1-1; D may be TRBD1 (5 bases). Germline V CDR1 and CDR2: MDHEN, SYDVKM. V lost 8 bases and J 3 bases, leaving 16 bases between the germline ends. The CDR3 has 14 amino acids. The CDR3 DNA is TGTGCCAGCTCGACCGGGACGGATCACACTGAAGCTTTCTTT. Its protein is CASSTGTDHTEAFF. The full variable domain, completed using reference TRBV28 and TRBJ1-1, is DVKVTQSSRYLVKRTGEKVFLECVQDMDHENMFWYRQDPGLGLRLIYFSYDVKMKEKGDIPEGYSVSREKKERFSLILESASTNQTSMYLCASSTGTDHTEAFFGQGTRLTVV.

Only one count was recorded for this clone. The chain employs TRBV6-5 and TRBJ1-3; D may be TRBD1 (6 bases). The V end lost 8 bases, the J end lost 1 base, and 15 bases lay between the germline ends. There are 15 residues in the CDR3. The germline V gene has CDR1 MNHEY and CDR2 SVGAGI. Here the CDR3 DNA reads TGTGCCAGCGGGAAAACTACAGGGTCTGGAAACACCATATATTTT. It yields the protein CASGKTTGSGNTIYF.

This chain joins TRBV19 and TRBJ2-5, with D unclear. V was clipped by 3 bases and J by 3 bases, with 8 bases between them. Germline V gene lookup returns CDR1 LNHDA and CDR2 SQIVND (reference sequence). The length of the CDR3 is 13 residues. As DNA, the CDR3 is TGTGCCAGTAGTATTAACATGGAAGAGACCCAGTACTTC. It codes for CASSINMEETQYF.

The chain joins TRBV15 to TRBJ2-3; the D gene is possibly TRBD1 (5 bases). This CDR3 contains 15 residues. Germline CDR1 LNHNV, CDR2 YYDKDF (reference sequence). Trimming stripped 0 bases from V and 11 bases from J, with 18 bases between. The chain's CDR3 is CATSRDIETPQGQYF. CDR3 bases: TGTGCCACCAGCAGAGATATCGAGACTCCGCAGGGGCAGTATTTT.

The chain uses TRBV19 and TRBJ2-4, with D maybe TRBD1 (5 bases). The CDR3 has 16 amino acids. CDR1 is LNHDA, CDR2 SQIVND, per germline (reference sequence). Trimming took 5 bases from V and 0 from J, leaving 14 bases between them. The chain's CDR3 is CASSPVGALAKNIQYF. In nucleotides, the CDR3 is TGTGCCAGTAGTCCCGTTGGGGCATTAGCCAAAAACATTCAGTACTTC.

The V and J genes are TRBV19 and TRBJ2-2; perhaps TRBD1 as D (7 bases). With 8 bases removed from V and 7 bases from J, the gap between germline ends came to 23 bases. The CDR3 is 16 amino acids. Germline CDR1 reads LNHDA; CDR2 reads SQIVND (reference sequence). This chain's CDR3 is CASWGGEGGFGGELFF. The CDR3 bases are TGTGCCAGTTGGGGAGGTGAAGGGGGCTTCGGCGGGGAGCTGTTTTTT.

This rearrangement joins TRBV6-5 to TRBJ2-7; TRBD2 aligns across 8 bases. The CDR3 is made up of 14 amino acids. V was clipped by 11 bases and J by 4 bases; unmatched bases: 13. Germline CDR1 reads MNHEY; CDR2 reads SVGAGI. The CDR3 spells CAHEGTSGMYEQYF. CDR3 bases: TGTGCCCACGAGGGAACTAGCGGTATGTACGAGCAGTACTTC.

A remark on this clone: At one boundary the junction diverges from the germline segment, which might be a read error. V usage is TRBV12-5 and J usage is TRBJ1-2; no reliable D call. This CDR3 has 12 amino acids. CDR1 and CDR2 (germline): LGHNT, FRNRAP. This chain's CDR3 is CASALSGSGYTF. As DNA, the CDR3 is TGTGCTAGTGCTTTGAGTGGATCTGGCTACACCTTC. Complete variable domain (other parts from reference TRBV12-5 and TRBJ1-2): DARVTQTPRHKVTEMGQEVTMRCQPILGHNTVFWYRQTMMQGLELLAYFRNRAPLDDSGMPKDRFSAEMPDATLATLKIQPSEPRDSAVYFCASALSGSGYTFGSGTRLTVV.

The J gene is TRBJ2-5, the V gene TRBV7-6; D is possibly TRBD1 (6 bases). CDR1 and CDR2 from the germline V gene are SGHVS and FNYEAQ. V lost 1 base and J lost 1, with 10 bases in between. The CDR3 is made up of 15 amino acids. CDR3 region: CASSLVEGGQETQYF. In DNA, the CDR3 is TGTGCCAGCAGCTTAGTAGAAGGGGGCCAAGAGACCCAGTACTTC.

This chain joins TRBV9 and TRBJ1-6, with D tentatively TRBD1 (6 bases). The CDR3 is made up of 15 amino acids. Germline assignment: CDR1 SGDLS and CDR2 YYNGEE. The V and J ends lost 2 bases and 9 bases respectively, with 15 bases between them. CDR3 loop: CASSVGGGGLSPLHF. For the CDR3, the DNA is TGTGCCAGCAGCGTCGGGGGAGGGGGGCTTTCACCCCTCCACTTT.

The CDR3 region has the DNA TGTGCCAGCACGGGACAGACTTCCTACAATGAGCAGTTCTTC. Translation: CASTGQTSYNEQFF. The J gene is TRBJ2-1, the V gene TRBV2, with 7 bases fitting TRBD1. Per germline, CDR1 SNHLY and CDR2 FYNNEI. The CDR3 is 14 residues long. V lost 7 bases and J lost 1; bases outside the gene matches: 4.

With respect to this clone: The same CDR3 arises from other DNA sequences in this sample as well. The chain carries TRBV11-2 and TRBJ1-2; the D is unclear. The CDR3 runs to 15 residues. Germline loops: CDR1 SGHAT, CDR2 FQNNGV. V lost 2 bases and J lost 2, with 12 bases in between. CDR3 protein: CASSLSSGTNYGYTF. In nucleotides, the CDR3 is TGTGCCAGCAGCTTATCTTCAGGAACGAACTATGGCTACACCTTC.

This clone was observed once. The chain uses TRBV5-1 and TRBJ1-1; D is possibly TRBD1 (5 bases). The CDR3 has 15 amino acids. V dropped 1 base and J dropped 5 bases, with 15 bases sitting between them. Germline values: CDR1 SGHRS, CDR2 YFSETQ. CDR3 coding DNA: TGCGCCAGCAGCTTGCAAAATGGGGGTGGGACTGAAGCTTTCTTT. Amino acids: CASSLQNGGGTEAFF.

This clone has just one count. The chain has TRBV12-3 or TRBV12-4 and TRBJ1-2; D is uncertain. The CDR3 totals 13 residues. The V gene lost 6 bases and the J gene lost 3 bases, with 11 bases spanning the gap. CDR3 in amino acids: CASRRSGYYGYTF. The CDR3 coding sequence is TGTGCCAGCAGGAGGTCCGGGTACTATGGCTACACCTTC.

This clone was detected once. V gene TRBV10-1 combines with J gene TRBJ2-2; D is ambiguous. Between the trimmed V and J ends, which lost 6 bases and 5 bases, there was a span of 13 bases. CDR1 is WNHNN and CDR2 is SYGVQD in the germline V gene (reference sequence). The CDR3 runs 14 residues. CDR3 loop: CASSSRTITGELFF. CDR3 bases: TGCGCCAGCAGCAGCAGAACAATAACCGGGGAGCTGTTTTTT.

A single count supports this clone. The chain is built from TRBV4-1 and TRBJ1-4, with D perhaps TRBD1 (5 bases). CDR1 is MGHRA, CDR2 YSYEKL, per germline. V lost 1 base to trimming and J lost 8 bases, with 11 bases between them. CDR3 size: 14 residues. CDR3 amino acids: CASSQAGTGEKLFF. CDR3 nucleotide sequence: TGCGCCAGCAGCCAAGCGGGGACGGGAGAAAAACTGTTTTTT.

The gene calls are TRBV27 and TRBJ2-7, with 10 positions matching TRBD1. CDR1 is MNHEY and CDR2 is SMNVEV in the germline V gene (reference sequence). V gave up 4 bases and J gave up 3 bases; unmatched junction bases: 3. This CDR3 is built from 14 residues. CDR3 coding DNA: TGTGCCAGCAGTTCCGGGACAGGGGACTACGAGCAGTACTTC. Its protein is CASSSGTGDYEQYF.

The CDR3 region is CASSRLAKEETQYF. CDR3 coding DNA: TGCGCCAGCAGCAGGCTAGCGAAGGAAGAGACCCAGTACTTC. The chain recombines TRBV5-1 with TRBJ2-5; D perhaps matches TRBD2 (6 bases). The V end was cut by 4 bases, the J end by 3 bases, with 13 bases between. Germline V gene lookup returns CDR1 SGHRS and CDR2 YFSETQ. The CDR3 spans 14 residues.